Listed here are 16 T cell receptor beta chains from one sample, sequenced in a study of human CD4 T cells and Enterobacteriaceae. TCRdb's table, derived via immunoSEQ multiplex PCR, lists solely in-frame clones and lacks some. The top ten clones hold around 1.7% of a sample with some 30,000 clones, approximately 84% of them seen once. All CD4+ cells other than CD45RA+CCR7+CD95- naive cells were sorted as memory, over 98% pure. Sequenced sample: memory CD4+ T cells from blood. These receptors were obtained from a human donor in good health.

There are a few counts of this clone. The V and J genes are TRBV5-4 and TRBJ2-6, with D perhaps matching TRBD1 (6 bases). Trimming shortened V by 4 bases and J by 12 bases, and 14 bases separated the two germline ends. Germline CDR1 and CDR2: SGHNT and YYREEE (reference sequence). There are 13 residues in the CDR3. CDR3 region: CASSAWQGSVLTF. CDR3 nucleotide sequence: TGTGCCAGCAGCGCATGGCAGGGGTCCGTCCTGACTTTC.

The CDR3 region has the DNA TGTGCCAGCGGTGGGTCTGGCTACACCTTC. It codes for CASGGSGYTF. This chain joins TRBV11-2 and TRBJ1-2; D is uncertain. V was trimmed by 8 bases and J by 7 bases, leaving 8 bases between them. The germline V gene has CDR1 SGHAT and CDR2 FQNNGV. CDR3 length equals 10 residues.

V gene TRBV19 combines with J gene TRBJ1-2, with D possibly being TRBD1 (6 bases). CDR1 and CDR2 from the germline V gene are LNHDA and SQIVND (reference sequence). The CDR3 length is 15 residues. Trimming took 1 base from V and 2 from J, leaving 11 bases between them. The CDR3 nucleotides are TGTGCCAGTAGTATAGGGCAGGGGATGAACTATGGCTACACCTTC. This gives the protein CASSIGQGMNYGYTF.

The chain joins TRBV9 to TRBJ2-1; 11 bases are shared with TRBD2. Germline V lookup: CDR1 SGDLS, CDR2 YYNGEE. V was clipped by 4 bases and J by 4 bases; unmatched bases: 7. This CDR3 contains 16 residues. The chain's CDR3 is CASSTGTSGRYNEQFF. CDR3 nucleotides: TGTGCCAGCAGCACCGGGACTAGCGGTCGGTACAATGAGCAGTTCTTC.

J is TRBJ2-7 and V is TRBV25-1, with 10 bases matching TRBD2. The germline CDR1 and CDR2 sequences are MGHDK and SYGVNS. Unmatched junction bases numbered 11, after V lost 3 bases and J lost 6 bases. This CDR3 is built from 16 residues. CDR3 sequence: CASSDDGLAGVGEQYF. The CDR3 DNA sequence: TGTGCCAGCAGTGATGATGGGCTAGCGGGAGTGGGCGAGCAGTACTTC.

The genes are TRBV7-7 and TRBJ2-7; D tentatively fits TRBD1 or TRBD2 (5 bases each). V was pared by 3 bases and J by 5 bases, with 11 bases between. The CDR3 has 13 amino acids. CDR1 and CDR2 (germline): SSHAT, FNYEAQ (reference sequence). CDR3 nucleotide sequence: TGTGCCAGCAGCTTGGGGACCCGGGACGAGCAGTACTTC. It yields the protein CASSLGTRDEQYF.

This clone has more than one count but fewer than ten. The chain recombines TRBV2 with TRBJ2-3, with D tentatively TRBD2 (6 bases). Trimming removed 2 bases from V and 2 bases from J, with 8 bases in between. CDR1 is SNHLY and CDR2 is FYNNEI in the germline V gene. This CDR3 region has 14 residues. This CDR3 reads CASSEQGLTDTQYF. The CDR3, as DNA: TGTGCCAGCAGTGAACAGGGACTCACAGATACGCAGTATTTT. The full variable domain, in which reference TRBV2 and TRBJ2-3 provide the parts outside the CDR3, is EPEVTQTPSHQVTQMGQEVILRCVPISNHLYFYWYRQILGQKVEFLVSFYNNEISEKSEIFDDQFSVERPDGSNFTLKIRSTKLEDSAMYFCASSEQGLTDTQYFGPGTRLTVL.

V is TRBV5-1 and J is TRBJ2-1, with D unresolved. Trimming took off 2 bases at V and 5 bases at J, with 5 bases between the two ends. CDR1 and CDR2 from the germline V gene are SGHRS and YFSETQ. This CDR3 contains 12 residues. DNA for the CDR3: TGCGCCAGCAGCTTCCAGAACAATGAGCAGTTCTTC. This encodes CASSFQNNEQFF.

Only a few counts were recorded for this clone. The chain uses TRBV11-3 and TRBJ1-1; D gene uncertain. The CDR3 covers 13 residues. V shed 5 bases and J shed 8 bases, with 15 bases lying between them. CDR1 is SGHNT, CDR2 YENEEA, per germline. The CDR3 reads CASSLGSGVEAFF. The DNA for the CDR3 is TGTGCCAGCAGCCTTGGGTCGGGCGTAGAAGCTTTCTTT.

Here the CDR3 reads CASSLRQGSYEQYF. CDR3 coding DNA: TGTGCCAGCAGTTTAAGGCAAGGCTCCTACGAGCAGTACTTC. The rearrangement uses TRBV27 and TRBJ2-7; no clear D. Germline CDR1 and CDR2: MNHEY and SMNVEV (reference sequence). The CDR3 is 14 residues long. The V gene lost 2 bases and the J gene lost 0 bases, with 8 bases spanning the gap.

The chain joins TRBV19 to TRBJ2-7, with TRBD2 matching 7 bases. CDR3 length: 18 residues. Trimming at V came to 3 bases and at J to 1 base, leaving 15 bases not matched to a gene. CDR1 and CDR2 from the germline V gene are LNHDA and SQIVND (reference sequence). The CDR3 loop reads CASSMRYARETGSYEQYF. For the CDR3, the DNA is TGTGCCAGTAGTATGAGGTATGCGCGGGAGACTGGTTCCTACGAGCAGTACTTC. Full variable domain (remainder filled in from reference TRBV19 and TRBJ2-7): DGGITQSPKYLFRKEGQNVTLSCEQNLNHDAMYWYRQDPGQGLRLIYYSQIVNDFQKGDIAEGYSVSREKKESFPLTVTSAQKNPTAFYLCASSMRYARETGSYEQYFGPGTRLTVT.

The V gene is TRBV11-3, the J gene TRBJ2-3; 8 nucleotides match TRBD2. The germline V gene encodes CDR1 SGHNT and CDR2 YENEEA. This CDR3 region has 16 residues. J was trimmed by 2 bases and V by 5 bases; bases with no gene match: 9. The CDR3 is CASSLGLAGSTDTQYF. The CDR3 coding sequence is TGTGCCAGCAGCCTCGGGCTAGCGGGTTCCACAGATACGCAGTATTTT.

The chain is built from TRBV28 and TRBJ2-3; 7 nucleotides match TRBD2. Germline values: CDR1 MDHEN, CDR2 SYDVKM. The V segment lost 6 bases and the J segment 3 bases; nucleotides outside the gene matches: 12. CDR3 size: 16 residues. CDR3 sequence reads: CASSLSGPPPTDTQYF. CDR3 DNA: TGTGCCAGCAGCCTTAGCGGGCCTCCACCTACAGATACGCAGTATTTT.

The rearrangement links TRBV20-1 to TRBJ2-1; 7 bases are shared with TRBD2. After removal of 6 bases from V and 6 bases from J, the junction contained 2 bases not matched to a gene. This CDR3 has 11 residues. Per germline, CDR1 DFQATT and CDR2 SNEGSKA (reference sequence). The CDR3 is CSARTSNEQFF. DNA of the CDR3: TGCAGTGCCAGGACTAGCAATGAGCAGTTCTTC.

V gene TRBV9 combines with J gene TRBJ1-3; 10 bases map to TRBD1. Per germline, CDR1 SGDLS and CDR2 YYNGEE. This CDR3 region has 16 residues. V was pared by 0 bases and J by 4 bases, with 4 bases of the junction left unmatched. CDR3 coding DNA: TGTGCCAGCAGCGTAGCCGGGACAGGGGCCGGAAACACCATATATTTT. Encoded protein: CASSVAGTGAGNTIYF. Together with reference TRBV9 and TRBJ1-3, the CDR3 gives the full variable domain: DSGVTQTPKHLITATGQRVTLRCSPRSGDLSVYWYQQSLDQGLQFLIQYYNGEERAKGNILERFSAQQFPDLHSELNLSSLELGDSALYFCASSVAGTGAGNTIYFGEGSWLTVV.

The rearrangement joins TRBV30 to TRBJ1-3; D gene uncertain. Germline V CDR1 and CDR2: GTSNPN, SVGIG (reference sequence). This CDR3 has 13 amino acids. The V and J ends lost 0 bases and 7 bases respectively, with 10 bases between them. For the CDR3, the DNA is TGTGCCTGGAGTGTACTTGGGTCGAACACCATATATTTT. This gives the protein CAWSVLGSNTIYF.